Below, 7 T cell receptor beta chains from the same sample are listed, as sequenced in a study of blood T cell repertoires in COVID-19. The data were produced by immunoSEQ multiplex PCR, yet TCRdb's version contains in-frame clones alone and is incomplete. The table includes about 260,000 clones, approximately 88% detected once. Sequencing used peripheral blood. Source of these receptors: a human donor in a cohort sampled during active COVID-19.

The V call is TRBV7-2, the J call TRBJ2-7, with D possibly matching TRBD1 (5 bases). V dropped 2 bases and J dropped 0 bases, with 11 bases sitting between them. Per the germline V gene, CDR1 is SGHTA and CDR2 is FQGNSA. The CDR3 has 15 amino acids. DNA of the CDR3: TGTGCCAGCAGCTTAATTTGGGGCGGCTCCTACGAGCAGTACTTC. Encoded protein: CASSLIWGGSYEQYF.

The rearrangement uses TRBV25-1 and TRBJ2-1, with 7 nucleotides matching TRBD1. The CDR3 contains 15 residues. V was clipped by 0 bases and J by 4 bases; unmatched bases: 3. Germline-derived CDR1 and CDR2 are MGHDK and SYGVNS. CDR3 coding DNA: TGTGCCAGCAGTGAATACGGGACAGAATACAATGAGCAGTTCTTC. This translates into CASSEYGTEYNEQFF.

The table lists this clone with a few counts. The chain recombines TRBV2 with TRBJ2-5; D is possibly TRBD1 (6 bases). The CDR3 contains 15 residues. V lost 4 bases and J 6 bases, leaving 18 bases between the germline ends. CDR1 is SNHLY and CDR2 is FYNNEI in the germline V gene. CDR3 DNA sequence: TGTGCCAGCAGTGCCCCTCCTGGGGGCATAAAGACCCAGTACTTC. This gives the protein CASSAPPGGIKTQYF.

V is TRBV19 and J is TRBJ2-7; no reliable D call. The V and J ends lost 3 bases and 2 bases respectively, with 8 bases between them. The CDR3 totals 13 residues. Germline CDR1 and CDR2: LNHDA and SQIVND (reference sequence). This CDR3 reads CASSMAATYEQYF. Written as DNA, the CDR3 is TGTGCCAGTAGTATGGCGGCTACCTACGAGCAGTACTTC. Full variable domain (rest looked up from reference TRBV19 and TRBJ2-7): DGGITQSPKYLFRKEGQNVTLSCEQNLNHDAMYWYRQDPGQGLRLIYYSQIVNDFQKGDIAEGYSVSREKKESFPLTVTSAQKNPTAFYLCASSMAATYEQYFGPGTRLTVT.

The V and J genes are TRBV7-2 and TRBJ2-3; no definite D call. CDR3 length: 12 amino acids. V was cut by 5 bases and J by 3 bases, with 6 bases left in between. The V gene's germline CDR1 is SGHTA and CDR2 FQGNSA. CDR3 nucleotides: TGTGCCAGCAGCCCTCAGACAGATACGCAGTATTTT. Its translation: CASSPQTDTQYF.

This chain links TRBV28 with TRBJ1-2; 9 nucleotides align to TRBD1. After removal of 6 bases from V and 5 bases from J, the junction contained 7 bases not matched to a gene. Germline V CDR1 and CDR2: MDHEN, SYDVKM. The CDR3 extends over 14 amino acids. For the CDR3, the DNA is TGTGCCAGCAGAACTGGACAGGGGAGGTATGGCTACACCTTC. Its translation: CASRTGQGRYGYTF.

This clone showed up just a few times. The rearrangement joins TRBV19 to TRBJ1-5; possible D gene TRBD1, 5 bases. The CDR3 is 15 residues long. Germline CDR1 LNHDA, CDR2 SQIVND (reference sequence). The V end lost 6 bases, the J end lost 1 base, and 13 bases lay between the germline ends. The CDR3 loop reads CASSSWRDSNQPQHF. The CDR3 DNA is TGTGCCAGTAGCTCTTGGCGGGACAGCAATCAGCCCCAGCATTTT.